The sample holds a few counts of the clone carrying this TCR beta chain. Its antigen is still unknown. Lactation, pregnancy, other autoimmune disease or uncontrolled infection led to exclusion of patients. Fresh 10 ml peripheral blood yielded PBMCs. TCR beta CDR3 regions were amplified from RNA transcripts. Researchers ran a first-round RT-PCR on the TCR CDR3 using the HTBI primer set. MiXCR, run by TCRdb on the multiplex PCR reads, gives a single entry per CDR3 protein. The sample contains 300,000 to 450,000 distinct CDR3 sequences, more than 12% of which appear only once. The sample comes from a study of T cells in Graves' hyperthyroidism and ophthalmopathy. Regarding the study as a whole: Blood also showed most of the thyroid clonotypes that were expanded above 0.001. Patients with ophthalmopathy were separated from those with stable hyperthyroidism by a 13 V-J model.

CDR1 is MNHEY and CDR2 is SVGAGI in the germline V gene. V shed 2 bases, J shed 10 bases, and the junction held 5 bases outside the gene matches. This CDR3 has 13 amino acids. The sample taken for sequencing was blood. The V and J genes are TRBV6-5 and TRBJ1-1; the match to TRBD1 covers 9 bases. This clonotype originated in a woman aged 25 to 45 with Graves' ophthalmopathy. The CDR3 spells CASSYLMDRGAFF. In DNA form, the CDR3 reads TGTGCCAGCAGTTACCTCATGGACAGGGGAGCTTTCTTT.